These T cell receptor beta chains were read from a single sample in a study of shared clonotypes between healthy human individuals. The repertoire was sequenced with immunoSEQ multiplex PCR; TCRdb's copy has only in-frame clones and lacks some. This repertoire shows about 2.4 million clones, around 94% found once; its top ten account for about 0.13%. Sequencing was performed on naive CD4+ T cells sorted from blood. Source of these receptors: a man aged 18 to 29 in good health. Each CDR3 is given with its conserved first and last residue. Fields, in order: D gene, J gene, clone size, V gene, CDR3 protein, CDR3 DNA. D genes are given only for firm matches. Where a row states a size, it is once, few, many or the class of an expanded clone; other rows omit it.

>TRBD2|TRBJ2-5|once|TRBV5-4
CASSISGGSRETQYF
TGTGCCAGCAGCATAAGCGGGGGGAGTAGAGAGACCCAGTACTTC
>TRBD1|TRBJ2-3|NA|TRBV5-4
CASRRTGTDTQYF
TGTGCCAGCCGAAGGACAGGGACAGATACGCAGTATTTT
>NA|TRBJ2-7|NA|TRBV6-6
CASSYSLGGEQYF
TGTGCCAGCAGTTACTCGCTAGGGGGCGAGCAGTACTTC
>NA|TRBJ1-5|NA|TRBV6-5
CASILREHF
TGTGCCAGCATCCTAAGGGAGCATTTT
>TRBD2|TRBJ2-5|NA|TRBV7-9
CASSPGTSGYQETQYF
TGTGCCAGCAGCCCAGGGACTAGCGGGTACCAAGAGACCCAGTACTTC
>NA|TRBJ1-6|NA|TRBV11-2
CASSLAIGTGYSPLHF
TGTGCCAGCAGCTTAGCAATTGGGACTGGTTATTCACCCCTCCACTTT
>NA|TRBJ2-5|NA|TRBV30
CAWSVVRSETQYF
TGTGCCTGGAGTGTCGTTCGGTCGGAGACCCAGTACTTC
>NA|TRBJ2-3|NA|TRBV6-5
CASRQTPWGTDTQYF
TGTGCCAGCAGACAAACCCCATGGGGGACAGATACGCAGTATTTT
>NA|TRBJ2-1|NA|TRBV5-4
CASGPGGNEQFF
TGTGCCAGCGGTCCTGGGGGGAATGAGCAGTTCTTC
>NA|TRBJ1-2|few|TRBV25-1
CASSDSRGNGYTF
TGTGCCAGCAGTGATAGCCGGGGGAATGGCTACACCTTC
>NA|TRBJ2-3|NA|TRBV25-1
CASSERGGDTDTQYF
TGTGCCAGCAGTGAAAGAGGCGGGGACACAGATACGCAGTATTTT
>TRBD2|TRBJ2-7|NA|TRBV10-3
CAISESTLAEAEQYF
TGTGCCATCAGTGAGTCGACGCTAGCGGAAGCCGAGCAGTACTTC
>NA|TRBJ2-4|NA|TRBV25-1
CASGGTKNIQYF
TGTGCCAGCGGGGGGACCAAAAACATTCAGTACTTC
>TRBD2|TRBJ2-7|NA|TRBV2
CASSDGRGGRYYEQYF
TGTGCCAGCAGTGATGGCCGCGGCGGGAGGTACTACGAGCAGTACTTC
>NA|TRBJ1-1|NA|TRBV19
CASSIGGRGIKQEAFF
TGTGCCAGTAGTATCGGAGGACGCGGGATCAAGCAGGAAGCTTTCTTT
>NA|TRBJ2-2|NA|TRBV30
CAWSPPPGELFF
TGTGCCTGGAGTCCCCCCCCCGGGGAGCTGTTTTTT
>NA|TRBJ1-6|few|TRBV5-1
CASSLAAGRSNSPLHF
TGCGCCAGCAGCTTGGCGGCAGGGCGATCTAATTCACCCCTCCACTTT
>NA|TRBJ1-2|NA|TRBV11-2
CASSLGEGGGYTF
TGTGCCAGCAGCTTAGGGGAAGGTGGTGGCTACACCTTC
>NA|TRBJ2-7|NA|TRBV28
CASNRGLYEQYF
TGTGCCAGCAATAGAGGGCTATACGAGCAGTACTTC
>NA|TRBJ2-5|NA|TRBV30
CAWSVLTSSQETQYF
TGTGCCTGGAGTGTATTAACCAGCTCCCAAGAGACCCAGTACTTC
>NA|TRBJ1-5|NA|TRBV6-6
CASRIDSNQPQHF
TGTGCCAGCAGGATCGACAGTAATCAGCCCCAGCATTTT
>NA|TRBJ1-1|NA|TRBV7-9
CASSAGLLNTEAFF
TGTGCCAGCAGCGCGGGACTCTTGAACACTGAAGCTTTCTTT
>TRBD1|TRBJ2-2|NA|TRBV6-6
CASRGTGPNTGELFF
TGTGCCAGCAGGGGGACAGGGCCGAACACCGGGGAGCTGTTTTTT
>NA|TRBJ2-6|NA|TRBV12-5
CASGGGSGANVLTF
TGTGCTAGTGGCGGAGGCTCTGGGGCCAACGTCCTGACTTTC
>TRBD1|TRBJ1-2|once|TRBV4-1
CASSPRDSLNYGYTF
TGCGCCAGCAGCCCCCGGGACAGCCTTAACTATGGCTACACCTTC
>TRBD2|TRBJ2-1|NA|TRBV5-1
CASSLALGLAKAPSTYNEQFF
TGCGCCAGCAGCTTGGCCTTAGGACTAGCGAAAGCCCCTTCAACCTACAATGAGCAGTTCTTC
>TRBD2|TRBJ2-7|NA|TRBV10-3
CAISRVGGGVTYEQYF
TGTGCCATCAGCCGCGTCGGGGGGGGCGTTACCTACGAGCAGTACTTC
>NA|TRBJ2-7|NA|TRBV19
CASSPDSFPNEQYF
TGTGCCAGTAGTCCCGACAGTTTCCCCAACGAGCAGTACTTC
>NA|TRBJ1-5|NA|TRBV6-5
CASSFFSTGSGQPQHF
TGTGCCAGCAGTTTTTTTTCCACGGGTTCGGGTCAGCCCCAGCATTTT